This T cell receptor beta chain was sequenced during a study of T cells in Graves' hyperthyroidism and ophthalmopathy (dated by TCRdb to between 2018 and 2020). In the study overall: Peripheral blood was sampled at the time of initial diagnosis, prior to any treatment. TCR V-J signatures able to tell the groups apart were searched for in a discovery cohort of some 100 patients, of whom 40 to 45 had Graves' ophthalmopathy and under 65 had stable Graves' hyperthyroidism. Following sampling, methimazole starting at 30 mg daily was given to hyperthyroidism patients, and high-dose intravenous methylprednisolone was given to ophthalmopathy patients. For training and testing, the approximately 97 patients in the discovery cohort were randomly divided in a 7:3 ratio. Whether ophthalmopathy could be predicted prospectively was tested in an independent validation cohort made up of about 18 hyperthyroidism patients plus 17 patients who later progressed to ophthalmopathy. The paper describes TCR Vbeta CDR3 sequencing of 135 peripheral blood samples, made up of about 40 ophthalmopathy patients, around 73 hyperthyroidism patients and around 17 progressor patients. The study also compared thyroid tissue and blood T-cell repertoires from five or six Graves' hyperthyroidism patients. Study-wide findings and limitations: Ophthalmopathy was separated from stable hyperthyroidism by a 13 V-J signature model, with over 85% sensitivity and approximately 81% specificity obtained in cross-validation and 80%/75% obtained in testing. No statistical method was used to set the sample size in advance, and investigators knew the group allocation. In validation, progression to ophthalmopathy was predicted by the model with nearly 71% sensitivity and around 75% specificity, a median of approximately 6.5 months before onset. Most expanded thyroid clonotypes (frequency above 0.001) were also found in blood, which suggests that blood repertoires may mirror thyroid immune responses.

Amplification of TCR beta CDR3 regions was carried out from RNA transcripts. The first round of RT-PCR for the TCR CDR3 was performed with the HTBI primer set and the Qiagen OneStep RT-PCR kit. Libraries were constructed in a second round of multiplex PCR, after which size selection and purification were carried out. The libraries were sequenced on an Illumina HiSeq2000 using paired-end 100 bp reads. The authors' pipeline ran thus. SOAPnuke was used to process the raw data, removing reads that contained adapters or uncalled bases, had a mean Phred below 15, or lacked an exact match to the constant primer or identifier. COPE v1.2.5 was used to merge high-quality paired reads, and clonotypes were defined as unique nucleotide sequences. Clonotypes were aligned to IMGT TRBV, TRBD and TRBJ reference segments using MiTCR v1.1. The analysis was restricted to V-J combinations with a frequency above 0.0001, which together covered 99% to 99.2% of the repertoires. A TCS score was defined as the ratio of F50 (clonal expansion) to E x V (chaos), with BLOSUM62-based TCRdist applied between CDR3 peptides within each V-J. Welch's t-statistics and random forest reduced just over 500 V-J features to 13, which were used in a naive Bayes classifier (R e1071). TCRdb trimmed public reads at Q25 via fastp, called clones via MiXCR and kept in-frame beta chains. For every CDR3 protein sequence, its rows merge into one entry that carries the most common genes and DNA. The V and J calls were determined by TCRdb, not by the authors. The sample profile shows approximately 720,000 distinct CDR3 sequences; roughly a sixth of them were found once. The ten largest clonotypes hold 16% of the sample.

Via the germline V gene (reference sequence), CDR1 is DFQATT and CDR2 SNEGSKA. At the junction V is shortened by 3 bases and J by 4 bases, with 15 bases in between. Including cysteine and phenylalanine, the CDR3 has 14 amino acids. This entry keeps only the CDR3 DNA: 42 bases, framed from base 1. This clonotype was seen repeatedly, ten times or more. Its antigen target is currently unknown. Qualities for individual bases were not recorded, and no much larger clone is one base off. Hyperthyroidism patients were newly diagnosed, with disease duration under 2 months, and aged 18 to 65 years. Exclusion was applied to patients with uncontrolled infections, other autoimmune diseases, pregnancy or lactation. Diagnoses relied on clinical symptoms, serum thyroxine and TRAb, thyroid ultrasound and orbital computed tomography. Blood from progressor patients was collected at the time of first diagnosis with hyperthyroidism, before any ophthalmopathy symptoms had appeared. Ficoll-Paque density gradient centrifugation was used to isolate PBMCs from about 10 ml of fresh peripheral blood. Patients classed as progressors first received a Graves' hyperthyroidism diagnosis and then went on to develop ophthalmopathy during follow-up. Total RNA was extracted with Trizol reagent, and quality was checked on an Agilent 2100 Bioanalyzer.

This chain is built from TRBV20-1 and TRBJ1-1, with a tentative D gene TRBD1 over 6 matching bases. Sequenced sample: blood. The source is a woman in her forties or fifties with Graves' hyperthyroidism that later progressed to Graves' ophthalmopathy. The CDR3 region: CSARPGRGGTEAFF. At the DNA level, the sequence is TGCAGTGCTAGGCCTGGACGAGGGGGCACTGAAGCTTTCTTT.